Shown below are 19 T cell receptor beta chains from a single sample sequenced in a study of cytomegalovirus exposure and HLA in healthy donors. Amplification used 60 Vbeta primers and 13 Jbeta primers. Assay: immunoSEQ multiplex PCR; the TCRdb copy retains only in-frame clones and omits some. The sample includes around 190,000 clones, 75% to 90% seen only once; the top ten take around 1%. The sequenced material came from PBMCs. The receptors were gathered from a boy between 2 and 15 years old in good health and CMV-seronegative.

This clone appeared a single time. The V call is TRBV7-9, the J call TRBJ2-5; perhaps TRBD2 as D (5 bases). The CDR3 contains 14 residues. Germline V gene lookup returns CDR1 SEHNR and CDR2 FQNEAQ (reference sequence). Between the trimmed V and J ends, which lost 5 bases and 7 bases, there was a span of 17 bases. CDR3 residues: CASSIRREGGTQYF. For the CDR3, the DNA is TGTGCCAGCAGCATACGCCGGGAAGGAGGGACCCAGTACTTC.

This sequence joins TRBV4-1 and TRBJ2-5; a possible D gene is TRBD2 (5 bases). This CDR3 has 14 amino acids. CDR1 is MGHRA and CDR2 is YSYEKL in the germline V gene. V lost 0 bases and J 11 bases, leaving 16 bases between the germline ends. CDR3 residues: CASSQDVGYWEQYF. DNA for the CDR3: TGCGCCAGCAGCCAAGATGTGGGGTATTGGGAGCAGTACTTC.

The CDR3 here is CASSMFGVSAYTEAFF. The DNA of the CDR3 is TGTGCCAGTAGTATGTTCGGGGTTTCGGCTTACACTGAAGCTTTCTTT. The rearrangement links TRBV19 to TRBJ1-1; D ambiguous. The ends were cut back, 3 bases at V and 3 bases at J, with 17 bases in the middle. This CDR3 comprises 16 residues. Germline V CDR1 and CDR2: LNHDA, SQIVND (reference sequence).

This clone came up once. The chain couples TRBV30 to TRBJ1-5; D not resolved. The V and J ends lost 0 bases and 3 bases respectively, with 9 bases between them. Germline V lookup: CDR1 GTSNPN, CDR2 SVGIG (reference sequence). This CDR3 contains 14 residues. The CDR3 DNA sequence: TGTGCCTGGAGTGTACCAGGATACAATCAGCCCCAGCATTTT. Translation: CAWSVPGYNQPQHF.

CDR3 region: CARPPAGGSYNEQFF. The CDR3, as DNA: TGTGCCAGACCCCCCGCAGGAGGCTCCTACAATGAGCAGTTCTTC. The chain joins TRBV21-1 to TRBJ2-1; the listed D gene, TRBD2, was not tested against the DNA. TRBV21-1 is shown as a pseudogene. The CDR3 runs 15 residues.

This clone was seen once. V and J are TRBV7-9 and TRBJ1-1; D call uncertain. V lost 5 bases to trimming and J lost 6 bases, with 16 bases between them. This CDR3 has 14 residues. CDR1 is SEHNR, CDR2 FQNEAQ, per germline (reference sequence). The CDR3 sequence: CASSPIPKRPEAFF. Here the CDR3 DNA reads TGTGCCAGCAGCCCAATACCGAAGCGCCCTGAAGCTTTCTTT.

This sequence joins TRBV27 and TRBJ1-5; no definite D call. V lost 6 bases, J lost 5 bases, and 23 bases lay in between. CDR1 and CDR2 from the germline V gene are MNHEY and SMNVEV (reference sequence). The CDR3 has 17 residues. The CDR3 bases are TGTGCCAGCAGGTCCACCAGCGTCTACAATCGCGATCAGCCCCAGCATTTT. Residues: CASRSTSVYNRDQPQHF.

This clone was seen just once. The chain employs TRBV28 and TRBJ2-3, with 11 bases lining up with TRBD1. Germline assignment: CDR1 MDHEN and CDR2 SYDVKM. V was clipped by 6 bases and J by 4 bases; unmatched bases: 6. There are 15 residues in the CDR3. CDR3 sequence (DNA): TGTGCCAGCAGCCGCTCGGGACAGGGGGCAGATACGCAGTATTTT. It encodes CASSRSGQGADTQYF.

The rearrangement joins TRBV6-1 to TRBJ2-3; the D gene is possibly TRBD1 (5 bases). This CDR3 spans 15 amino acids. V lost 7 bases and J 4 bases, leaving 18 bases between the germline ends. CDR1 is MNHNS and CDR2 is SASEGT in the germline V gene. The CDR3 DNA is TGTGCCAGCACCCCGACAGTTACCTTCGCAGATACGCAGTATTTT. It yields the protein CASTPTVTFADTQYF.

The V call is TRBV6-5, the J call TRBJ2-5; 8 bases are shared with TRBD2. The J call may be wrong; the DNA end is better matched by TRBJ2-7. The CDR3 loop spans 15 amino acids. Germline V gives CDR1 MNHEY, CDR2 SVGAGI. The chain's CDR3 is CASSHGRTSGYEQYF. CDR3 nucleotides: TGTGCCAGCAGCCATGGTAGAACTAGCGGCTACGAGCAGTACTTC.

The chain employs TRBV5-4 and TRBJ2-2; the match to TRBD1 covers 12 bases. Trimming at V came to 4 bases and at J to 5 bases, leaving 6 bases not matched to a gene. The CDR3 sequence is 16 residues long. Germline CDR1 and CDR2: SGHNT and YYREEE (reference sequence). The CDR3 region is CASSPGDRGRTGELFF. CDR3 sequence (DNA): TGTGCCAGCAGCCCGGGGGACAGGGGGCGAACCGGGGAGCTGTTTTTT.

The chain employs TRBV18 and TRBJ2-5; D call uncertain. CDR3 length: 15 amino acids. V lost 0 bases and J 4 bases, leaving 12 bases between the germline ends. CDR1 and CDR2 from the germline V gene are KGHSH and LQKENI. The CDR3 sequence is CASSPPSHQRETQYF. Written as DNA, the CDR3 is TGTGCCAGCTCACCACCGTCCCACCAGCGAGAGACCCAGTACTTC.

The J gene is TRBJ2-5, the V gene TRBV6-5; 8 bases map to TRBD1. The ends lost 8 bases at V and 7 bases at J; junction bases unmatched: 12. CDR1 is MNHEY and CDR2 is SVGAGI in the germline V gene. This CDR3 has 14 amino acids. CDR3 residues: CASAFRKTGATQYF. As DNA, the CDR3 is TGTGCCAGCGCCTTCCGGAAGACAGGGGCGACCCAGTACTTC.

This chain uses TRBV7-3 with TRBJ2-3; perhaps TRBD1 as D (6 bases). With 3 bases removed from V and 2 bases from J, the gap between germline ends came to 18 bases. CDR1 and CDR2 (germline): SGHTA, FQGTGA. This CDR3 is built from 17 residues. The CDR3 sequence: CASSLGINDRYTDTQYF. CDR3 DNA sequence: TGTGCCAGCAGCTTGGGGATTAACGACAGGTACACAGATACGCAGTATTTT.

J is TRBJ1-3 and V is TRBV4-2, with D possibly TRBD1 on 5 matching bases. This CDR3 region has 16 residues. Trimming pared 0 bases from V and 0 bases from J, leaving 9 bases between. Germline CDR1 and CDR2: LGHNA and YNFKEQ. The CDR3 DNA is TGTGCCAGCAGCCAAGATGCGGGGGTCTCTGGAAACACCATATATTTT. It is translated as CASSQDAGVSGNTIYF.

J is TRBJ2-1 and V is TRBV5-1; TRBD2 agrees at 16 bases. From germline, CDR1 is SGHRS and CDR2 YFSETQ. The trim removed 4 bases at V and 5 bases at J, leaving 6 bases unmatched. The CDR3 has 17 residues. CDR3 protein: CASSRGLAGGIDNEQFF. CDR3 DNA: TGCGCCAGCAGCCGGGGACTAGCGGGAGGGATCGACAATGAGCAGTTCTTC.

The genes are TRBV9 and TRBJ2-3, with D perhaps TRBD2 (5 bases). The V gene lost 7 bases and the J gene lost 2 bases, with 14 bases spanning the gap. The CDR3 is 14 amino acids. The germline gives CDR1 SGDLS, CDR2 YYNGEE. The DNA for the CDR3 is TGTGCCAGCGCTGTTGAGCGGAACACAGATACGCAGTATTTT. Protein product: CASAVERNTDTQYF.

This clone is a singleton in its sample. This chain joins TRBV5-1 and TRBJ1-3, with TRBD1 as a possible D gene (5 bases). Germline V gene data show CDR1 as SGHRS and CDR2 as YFSETQ. Deletions cut 0 bases from V and 6 bases from J, with 10 bases between. CDR3 size: 14 residues. The CDR3 DNA follows: TGCGCCAGCAGCTTGGGGCAGGGTACAAACACCATATATTTT. Amino acids: CASSLGQGTNTIYF. Based on the CDR3 plus reference TRBV5-1 and TRBJ1-3, the full variable domain is KAGVTQTPRYLIKTRGQQVTLSCSPISGHRSVSWYQQTPGQGLQFLFEYFSETQRNKGNFPGRFSGRQFSNSRSEMNVSTLELGDSALYLCASSLGQGTNTIYFGEGSWLTVV.

In this sample, this clone turned up once. V gene TRBV19 combines with J gene TRBJ2-3; 13 bases agree with TRBD2. Unmatched junction bases numbered 11, after V lost 5 bases and J lost 3 bases. The CDR3 consists of 18 residues. Germline V gene lookup returns CDR1 LNHDA and CDR2 SQIVND (reference sequence). The CDR3 region is CASSPRTSGSFWTDTQYF. CDR3 in DNA: TGTGCCAGTAGTCCCCGGACTAGCGGGAGCTTCTGGACAGATACGCAGTATTTT.